The 6 T cell receptor beta chains presented below share a single source sample, sequenced in a study of tumor-infiltrating lymphocytes in primary liver carcinoma. Making TCR beta cDNA involved approximately 0.5 ug total RNA and a constant-region primer. Researchers made the TCR beta libraries by running three nested multiplex PCR rounds with slightly modified ARM-PCR. Both of the initial two PCR rounds ran for approximately 11 cycles and employed TRBV1-TRBV30 forward primers alongside a C-beta reverse primer. TCRdb used MiXCR to reprocess the multiplex PCR reads, holding one entry per CDR3 protein. Of roughly 32,000 distinct CDR3 sequences detected, roughly 74% appear once; the ten largest clones hold around 17%. The source material, roughly 20-31 mg of unsorted bulk tissue, was used to co-extract RNA and DNA. The sample taken for sequencing was liver tumor tissue from sampling region 4. Subset noted: tumor region T4, right-lateral pole. The receptor set was obtained from a man aged 40-50 years with primary liver carcinoma and hepatitis B virus infection.

Judged by abundance, this clonotype is medium-sized (0.01 to 0.1%). The V and J genes are TRBV12-3 or TRBV12-4 and TRBJ1-5; D possibly corresponds to TRBD1 (6 bases). This CDR3 has 13 residues. Trimming took 5 bases from V and 9 from J, leaving 14 bases between them. The CDR3 region has the DNA TGTGCCAGCAGTCCTACAGGGTTAGGGCCCCAGCATTTT. Protein product: CASSPTGLGPQHF.

The chain combines TRBV29-1 with TRBJ2-2; 10 nucleotides line up with TRBD2. The ends lost 8 bases at V and 0 bases at J; junction bases unmatched: 6. The germline V gene has CDR1 SQVTM and CDR2 ANQGSEA. This CDR3 comprises 15 residues. CDR3 nucleotides: TGCAGCACTGGGACTAGCGCAGCGAACACCGGGGAGCTGTTTTTT. This sequence encodes CSTGTSAANTGELFF.

Comment on this clonotype: As the CDR3 is not closed by the conserved phenylalanine or tryptophan, this likely results from a read error. The chain carries TRBV6-5 and TRBJ1-1, with TRBD1 identical over 8 bases. The germline V gene encodes CDR1 MNHEY and CDR2 SVGAGI. V shed 4 bases and J 1 base; nucleotides not matched to a gene: 8. The CDR3 consists of 16 residues. CDR3 nucleotides: TGTGCCAGCAGTTGGGGTACAGGGGGGACGAACACTGAAGCTTTCTCT. This sequence encodes CASSWGTGGTNTEAFS.

J is TRBJ2-1 and V is TRBV11-2; D perhaps matches TRBD2 (5 bases). Germline CDR1 reads SGHAT; CDR2 reads FQNNGV. The CDR3 length is 16 residues. This CDR3 reads CVSSTRPYGVYNEQFF. DNA for the CDR3: TGTGTCAGTAGCACTAGGCCCTACGGGGTTTACAATGAGCAGTTCTTC.

For this clonotype: Compared with germline, one end of the junction differs, possibly owing to a read error. The chain carries TRBV4-3 and TRBJ1-6, with 7 positions matching TRBD1. CDR1 and CDR2 from the germline V gene are LGHNA and YSLEER. This CDR3 contains 16 residues. The CDR3 loop is CTSSSCNRGRDSPLHF. DNA of the CDR3: TGCACCAGCAGCTCCTGTAACAGGGGAAGGGATTCACCCCTCCACTTT.

About this clonotype itself: Lacking the conserved final phenylalanine or tryptophan, this CDR3 likely reflects a read error. This sequence joins TRBV11-1 and TRBJ1-6; tentative D call: TRBD1 (5 bases). CDR3 size: 13 residues. CDR1 is SGHAT and CDR2 is FQDESV in the germline V gene (reference sequence). In nucleotides, the CDR3 is TGTACCAGCAGCCGGACACTGGTTTCTCCCCTCCACTAT. This gives the protein CTSSRTLVSPLHY.